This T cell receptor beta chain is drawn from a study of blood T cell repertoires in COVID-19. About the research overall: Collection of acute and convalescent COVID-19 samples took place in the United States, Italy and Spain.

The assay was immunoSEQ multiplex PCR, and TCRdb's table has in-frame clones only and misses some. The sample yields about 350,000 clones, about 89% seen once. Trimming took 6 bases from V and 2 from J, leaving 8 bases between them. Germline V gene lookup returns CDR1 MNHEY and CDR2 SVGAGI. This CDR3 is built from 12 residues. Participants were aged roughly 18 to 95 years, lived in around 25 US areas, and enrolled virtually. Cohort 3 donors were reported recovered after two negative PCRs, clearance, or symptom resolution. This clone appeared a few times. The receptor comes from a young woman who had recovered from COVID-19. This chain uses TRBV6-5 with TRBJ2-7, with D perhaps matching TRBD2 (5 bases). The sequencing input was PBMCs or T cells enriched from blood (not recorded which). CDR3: CASSRGAYEQYF. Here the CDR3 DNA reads TGTGCCAGCAGCCGGGGAGCCTACGAGCAGTACTTC.